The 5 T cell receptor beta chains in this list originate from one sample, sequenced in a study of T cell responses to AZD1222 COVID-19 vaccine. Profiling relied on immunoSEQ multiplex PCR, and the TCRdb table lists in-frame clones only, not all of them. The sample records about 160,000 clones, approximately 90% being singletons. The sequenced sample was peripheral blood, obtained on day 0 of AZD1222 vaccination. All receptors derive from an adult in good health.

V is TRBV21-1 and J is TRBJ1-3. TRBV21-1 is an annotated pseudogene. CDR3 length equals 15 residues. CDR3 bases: TGTGCCAGCAGCAAAGGGCGGGGGTTTCAGGACACCATATATTTT. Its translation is CASSKGRGFQDTIYF.

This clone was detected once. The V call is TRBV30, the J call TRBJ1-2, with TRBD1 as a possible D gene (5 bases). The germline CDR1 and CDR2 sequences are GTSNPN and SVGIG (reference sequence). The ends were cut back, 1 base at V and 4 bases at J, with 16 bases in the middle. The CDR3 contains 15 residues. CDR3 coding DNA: TGTGCCTGGAGTGCTTCGAGGGACCGCTGCTATGGCTACACCTTC. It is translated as CAWSASRDRCYGYTF. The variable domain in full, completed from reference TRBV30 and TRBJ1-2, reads SQTIHQWPATLVQPVGSPLSLECTVEGTSNPNLYWYRQAAGRGLQLLFYSVGIGQISSEVPQNLSASRPQDRQFILSSKKLLLSDSGFYLCAWSASRDRCYGYTFGSGTRLTVV.

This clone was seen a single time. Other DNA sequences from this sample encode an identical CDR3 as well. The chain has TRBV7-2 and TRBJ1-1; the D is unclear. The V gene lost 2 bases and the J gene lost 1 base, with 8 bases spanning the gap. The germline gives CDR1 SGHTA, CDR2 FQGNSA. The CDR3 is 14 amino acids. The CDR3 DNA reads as TGTGCCAGCAGCTTAAAGGCTGGGAACACTGAAGCTTTCTTT. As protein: CASSLKAGNTEAFF.

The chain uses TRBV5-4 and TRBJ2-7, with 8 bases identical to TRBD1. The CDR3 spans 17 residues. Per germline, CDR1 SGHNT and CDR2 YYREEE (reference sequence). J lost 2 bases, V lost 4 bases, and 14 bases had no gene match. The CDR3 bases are TGTGCCAGCAGCCGGGTTCCCCAGGGACAGGTTGCCTACGAGCAGTACTTC. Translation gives CASSRVPQGQVAYEQYF.

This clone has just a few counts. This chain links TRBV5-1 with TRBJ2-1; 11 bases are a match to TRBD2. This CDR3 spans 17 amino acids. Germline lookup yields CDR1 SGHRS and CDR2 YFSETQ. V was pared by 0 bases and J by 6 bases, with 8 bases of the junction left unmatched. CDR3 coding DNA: TGCGCCAGCAGCTTGGTTACTAGCGGGAGTTACCTCAATGAGCAGTTCTTC. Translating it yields CASSLVTSGSYLNEQFF.